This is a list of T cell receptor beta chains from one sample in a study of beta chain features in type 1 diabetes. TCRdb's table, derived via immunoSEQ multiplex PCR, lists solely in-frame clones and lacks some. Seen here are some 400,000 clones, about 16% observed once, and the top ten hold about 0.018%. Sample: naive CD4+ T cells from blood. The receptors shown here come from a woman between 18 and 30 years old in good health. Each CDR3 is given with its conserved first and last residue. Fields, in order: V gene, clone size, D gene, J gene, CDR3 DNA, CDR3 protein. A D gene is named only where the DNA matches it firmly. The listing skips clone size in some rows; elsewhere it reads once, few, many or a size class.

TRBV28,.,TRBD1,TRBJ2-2,TGTGCCAGCAGCCGATCGGACAGGGGGCTCACCGGGGAGCTGTTTTTT,CASSRSDRGLTGELFF
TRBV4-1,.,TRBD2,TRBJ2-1,TGCGCCAGCAGCCGGGGTAGCGGGGTATATCCCTACAATGAGCAGTTCTTC,CASSRGSGVYPYNEQFF
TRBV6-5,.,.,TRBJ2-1,TGTGCCAGCAGGTCGGAGTGGAGCTCCTACAATGAGCAGTTCTTC,CASRSEWSSYNEQFF
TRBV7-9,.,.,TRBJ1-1,TGTGCCAGCAGCTCTACAGGGCTCACTGAAGCTTTCTTT,CASSSTGLTEAFF
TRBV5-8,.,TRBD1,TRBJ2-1,TGTGCCAGCAGCCCGGGACAGGGACCTTACAATGAGCAGTTCTTC,CASSPGQGPYNEQFF
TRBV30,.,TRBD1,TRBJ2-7,TGTGCCCGGGACAGGGAAAGTTCCTACGAGCAGTACTTC,CARDRESSYEQYF
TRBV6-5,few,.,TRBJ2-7,TGTGCCTGTGGTTTCCGGGACTGGAAGTACTTC,CACGFRDWKYF
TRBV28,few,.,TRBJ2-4,TGTGCCAGCGGCCCCTTGGTAAACATTCAGTACTTC,CASGPLVNIQYF
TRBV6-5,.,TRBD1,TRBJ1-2,TGTGCCAGCAGCCAACTGGGACAGCAATATGGCTACACCTTC,CASSQLGQQYGYTF
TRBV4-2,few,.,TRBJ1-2,TGTGCCAGCAGCCGACAAAGAATCGGCCACAGGGTCGACTATGGCTACACCTTC,CASSRQRIGHRVDYGYTF
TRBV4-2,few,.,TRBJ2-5,TGTGCCAGCAGCCAATCCGCCTGGACAGTTCAAGAGACCCAGTACTTC,CASSQSAWTVQETQYF
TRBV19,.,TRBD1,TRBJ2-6,TGTGCCAGTAGCCTGGAAGGGGGCCGAACATACTCTGGGGCCAACGTCCTGACTTTC,CASSLEGGRTYSGANVLTF
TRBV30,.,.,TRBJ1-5,TGTGCCTGGAGAGATACCGCAGGACAGCCCCAGCATTTT,CAWRDTAGQPQHF
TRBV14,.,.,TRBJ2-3,TGTGCCAGCAGCCGAGGACAGAGCACAGATACGCAGTATTTT,CASSRGQSTDTQYF
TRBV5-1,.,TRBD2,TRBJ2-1,TGCGCCAGCAGCTTGGCTCGACTAGCGGACTACAATGAGCAGTTCTTC,CASSLARLADYNEQFF
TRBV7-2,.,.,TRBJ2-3,TGTGCCAGCAGCTTAAACCGGAGACGCACAGATACGCAGTATTTT,CASSLNRRRTDTQYF
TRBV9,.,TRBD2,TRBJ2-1,TGTGCCAGCAGCGTAGGTAGCGGGAGTAGGACAGATGAGCAGTTCTTC,CASSVGSGSRTDEQFF
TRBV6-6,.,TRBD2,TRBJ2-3,TGTGCCAGCCTCCAAGCGGGGAATAGAGGCGATACGCAGTATTTT,CASLQAGNRGDTQYF
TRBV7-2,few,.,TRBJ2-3,TGTGCCAGCAGCTTATCTGATACGCAGTATTTT,CASSLSDTQYF
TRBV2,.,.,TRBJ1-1,TGTGCCAGCAGACTACAGGGTAACACTGAAGCTTTCTTT,CASRLQGNTEAFF
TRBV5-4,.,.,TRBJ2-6,TGTGCCAGCAGCCCGACAGGACCGTCTGGGGCCAACGTCCTGACTTTC,CASSPTGPSGANVLTF
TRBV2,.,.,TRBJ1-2,TGTGCCAGCAGTGAAGCTAGTTATGGCTACACCTTC,CASSEASYGYTF
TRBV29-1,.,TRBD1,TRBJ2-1,TGCAGCGTTGTGAACAGGGGAGACAATGAGCAGTTCTTC,CSVVNRGDNEQFF
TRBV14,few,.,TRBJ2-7,TGTGCCAGCAGCCAAGGCTTGCGGACAGTCTCCTACGAGCAGTACTTC,CASSQGLRTVSYEQYF
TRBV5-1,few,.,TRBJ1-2,TGCGCCAGCAATCCCTCGACAGGCGCGAGGGGCTACACCTTC,CASNPSTGARGYTF
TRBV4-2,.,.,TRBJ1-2,TGTGCCAGCAGCCAAGGTGTCTCTAACTATGGCTACACCTTC,CASSQGVSNYGYTF
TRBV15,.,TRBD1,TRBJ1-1,TGTGCCACCAGCAGAGATCGAGGGACAGCAAACACTGAAGCTTTCTTT,CATSRDRGTANTEAFF
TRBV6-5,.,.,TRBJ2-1,TGTGCCAGCAGTAGAGTAGAACCGTGGAATGAGCAGTTCTTC,CASSRVEPWNEQFF
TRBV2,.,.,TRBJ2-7,TGTGCCAGCAGCGGGATTCCCTCCTACGAGCAGTACTTC,CASSGIPSYEQYF
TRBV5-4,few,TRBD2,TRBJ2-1,TGTGCCAGCACCCCTGGGGGGGGGAGGGAGTATGAGCAGTTCTTC,CASTPGGGREYEQFF
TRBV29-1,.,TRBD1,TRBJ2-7,TGCAGCGCCAGTTTCGGGACAGGGGGCTACGAGCAGTACTTC,CSASFGTGGYEQYF
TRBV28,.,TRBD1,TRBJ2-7,TGTGCCAGCAGTCCGGGACAGGGGTGGTACGAGCAGTACTTC,CASSPGQGWYEQYF
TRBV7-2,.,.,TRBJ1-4,TGTGCCAGCAGCTTAAGATCGCAGCGTAATGAAAAACTGTTTTTT,CASSLRSQRNEKLFF
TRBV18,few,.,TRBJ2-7,TGTGCCAGCTCACCGGCATTGACATCATACGAGCAGTACTTC,CASSPALTSYEQYF
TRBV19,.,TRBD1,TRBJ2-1,TGTGCCAGTAGCAGACAGGGGGCCACCTACAATGAGCAGTTCTTC,CASSRQGATYNEQFF
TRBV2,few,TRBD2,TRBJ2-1,TGTGCCAGCAGAACCAGAGCTAGCGGGCGAACCTACAATGAGCAGTTCTTC,CASRTRASGRTYNEQFF
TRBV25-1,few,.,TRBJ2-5,TGTGCCAGCAGTGAATATTTTAAGGGGCGGGAGACCCAGTACTTC,CASSEYFKGRETQYF
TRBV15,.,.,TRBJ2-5,TGTGCCACCAGCAGCACTGGCGGGACCCTGGCGGAGGAGACCCAGTACTTC,CATSSTGGTLAEETQYF
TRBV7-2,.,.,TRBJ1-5,TGTGCCAGCAGTCACATACAGGGTTCGGATCAGCCCCAGCATTTT,CASSHIQGSDQPQHF
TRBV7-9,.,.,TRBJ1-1,TGTGCCAGCAGCTTACCGAGACCGGGGGAGGCTTTCTTT,CASSLPRPGEAFF
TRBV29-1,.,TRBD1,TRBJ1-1,TGCAGCGTCGTAGGACAGGGGAACACTGAAGCTTTCTTT,CSVVGQGNTEAFF
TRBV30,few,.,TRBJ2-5,TGTGCCTGGAGTGGGGGGGATCAAGAGACCCAGTACTTC,CAWSGGDQETQYF
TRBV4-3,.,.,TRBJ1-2,TGCGCCAGCAGCCAAGATAGATATGGCTACACCTTC,CASSQDRYGYTF
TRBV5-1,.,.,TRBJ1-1,TGCGCCAGCAGCCCGATAGGCCCGGGACAAGGGAACACTGAAGCTTTCTTT,CASSPIGPGQGNTEAFF
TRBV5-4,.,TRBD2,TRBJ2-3,TGTGCCAGCAGCTTGCCTGGACTAGCGGGGCGCATGAATACGCAGTATTTT,CASSLPGLAGRMNTQYF
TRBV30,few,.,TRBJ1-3,TGTGCCTGGAAGAATGGGCCTTCTGGAAACACCATATATTTT,CAWKNGPSGNTIYF
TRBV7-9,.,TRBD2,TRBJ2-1,TGTGCCAGCAGCTTAGGAGCGGGACGCGACAATGAGCAGTTCTTC,CASSLGAGRDNEQFF
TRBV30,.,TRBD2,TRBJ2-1,TGTGCCTGGAGTGTAAGCCTAGCGGCCAACAATGAGCAGTTCTTC,CAWSVSLAANNEQFF
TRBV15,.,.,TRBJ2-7,TGTGCCACCAGCAGAGAGGGGCTGGCCTACGAGCAGTACTTC,CATSREGLAYEQYF
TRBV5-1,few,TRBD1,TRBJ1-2,TGCGCCAGCAGCACCCGGGACAGGGCGGGCTACACCTTC,CASSTRDRAGYTF
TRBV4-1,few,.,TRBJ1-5,TGCGCCAGCAGCAATTCAGGGCAGACAATCAATCAGCCCCAGCATTTT,CASSNSGQTINQPQHF
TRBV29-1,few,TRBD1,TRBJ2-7,TGCAGCGTGACCCGGACAGGGCGCTCCTACGAGCAGTACTTC,CSVTRTGRSYEQYF
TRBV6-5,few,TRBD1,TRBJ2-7,TGTGCCAGCAGTTACGGGACAGGGGTGTACGAGCAGTACTTC,CASSYGTGVYEQYF
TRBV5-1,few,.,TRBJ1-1,TGCGCCAGCAGCTTGGTCCGAGGGACTGAAGCTTTCTTT,CASSLVRGTEAFF
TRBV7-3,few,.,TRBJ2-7,TGTGCCAGCAGTTCACGGAGCTCCTACGAGCAGTACTTC,CASSSRSSYEQYF
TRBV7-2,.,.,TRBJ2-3,TGTGCCAGCAGCCTCATCAGTTCAGATACGCAGTATTTT,CASSLISSDTQYF